The next 17 T cell receptor beta chains were all read from a single sample in a study of shared clonotypes between healthy human individuals. Libraries were prepared by immunoSEQ multiplex PCR; TCRdb keeps only in-frame clonotypes and omits some of them. This table has over a million clones, roughly 97% appearing once. The sequenced sample was naive CD4+ T cells sorted from blood. Noted subset: CD45RA+ positively selected. These receptors all stem from a man aged 25-45 years in good health.

The chain's CDR3 is CASSLQGGNTEAFF. CDR3 nucleotides: TGTGCCAGCAGCTTACAGGGGGGGAACACTGAAGCTTTCTTT. The chain has TRBV7-3 and TRBJ1-1, with TRBD1 matching 7 bases. The CDR3 is 14 amino acids. Per germline, CDR1 SGHTA and CDR2 FQGTGA. J was trimmed by 1 base and V by 2 bases; bases with no gene match: 1. Complete variable domain (other parts from reference TRBV7-3 and TRBJ1-1): GAGVSQTPSNKVTEKGKYVELRCDPISGHTALYWYRQSLGQGPEFLIYFQGTGAADDSGLPNDRFFAVRPEGSVSTLKIQRTERGDSAVYLCASSLQGGNTEAFFGQGTRLTVV.

This chain joins TRBV19 and TRBJ2-2, with 8 bases lining up with TRBD1. The CDR3 runs to 16 residues. V trimming: 7 bases; J trimming: 6 bases; junction bases outside the gene matches: 13. The germline CDR1 and CDR2 sequences are LNHDA and SQIVND (reference sequence). CDR3 nucleotide sequence: TGTGCCAGTACCCTAATGACAGGGACAGGCCCCGGGGAGCTGTTTTTT. This gives the protein CASTLMTGTGPGELFF.

The chain couples TRBV7-2 to TRBJ2-7, with D hard to call. The CDR3 sequence is 12 residues long. V was cut by 6 bases and J by 7 bases, with 13 bases left in between. CDR1 is SGHTA and CDR2 is FQGNSA in the germline V gene. CDR3 nucleotides: TGTGCCAGCAGTAGATTCGCGCGGGAGCAGTACTTC. It translates to CASSRFAREQYF.

This clone showed up just once. The rearrangement links TRBV11-2 to TRBJ2-5; D assignment may be TRBD1 or TRBD2 (6 bases each). There are 14 residues in the CDR3. The germline V and J ends were trimmed by 1 base and 4 bases, with 10 bases remaining between them. Germline values: CDR1 SGHAT, CDR2 FQNNGV. CDR3 loop: CASSLAGGPETQYF. The CDR3 region has the DNA TGTGCCAGCAGCTTAGCTGGGGGGCCAGAGACCCAGTACTTC.

The V and J genes are TRBV7-9 and TRBJ1-4; maybe TRBD1 (6 bases). CDR3 length equals 14 residues. Trimming cost V 8 bases and J 7 bases, with 17 bases left between them. CDR1 and CDR2 (germline): SEHNR, FQNEAQ (reference sequence). CDR3 nucleotide sequence: TGTGCCAGCGACATGGGGGGCGCAGGTGAAAAACTGTTTTTT. Its translation: CASDMGGAGEKLFF.

The chain combines TRBV6-5 with TRBJ2-1; 7 bases line up with TRBD2. J was trimmed by 6 bases and V by 2 bases; bases with no gene match: 7. The CDR3 loop spans 15 amino acids. The germline CDR1 and CDR2 sequences are MNHEY and SVGAGI. CDR3 coding DNA: TGTGCCAGCAGTTACAGGGACTACCCGGGCAATGAGCAGTTCTTC. It codes for CASSYRDYPGNEQFF.

CDR3 in DNA: TGTGCCAGCAGCCCTCGCTTGGGGAGTCATCAGCCCCAGCATTTT. Amino acids: CASSPRLGSHQPQHF. The chain joins TRBV11-2 to TRBJ1-5; no firm D call. Looked up from germline, CDR1 is SGHAT and CDR2 is FQNNGV. Trimming took off 5 bases at V and 5 bases at J, with 16 bases between the two ends. The CDR3 length is 15 residues.

The gene calls are TRBV6-1 and TRBJ1-1; D call uncertain. CDR3 length: 13 amino acids. V was cut by 7 bases and J by 1 base, with 10 bases left in between. Germline V gene lookup returns CDR1 MNHNS and CDR2 SASEGT. The CDR3 loop is CASKLGKNTEAFF. CDR3 DNA: TGTGCCAGCAAGTTGGGAAAGAACACTGAAGCTTTCTTT.

This rearrangement joins TRBV10-3 to TRBJ2-5; possible D gene TRBD1, 5 bases. V lost 7 bases, J lost 4 bases, and 10 bases lay in between. The length of the CDR3 is 12 residues. Germline V lookup: CDR1 ENHRY, CDR2 SYGVKD. In nucleotides, the CDR3 is TGTGCCATCAAGGGGTCTGGAGAGACCCAGTACTTC. It yields the protein CAIKGSGETQYF.

The chain has TRBV2 and TRBJ1-2; perhaps TRBD1 as D (6 bases). The CDR3 consists of 14 residues. Trimming left V 3 bases short and J 7 bases short, with 15 bases between. CDR1 is SNHLY and CDR2 is FYNNEI in the germline V gene. The CDR3 sequence is CASSDWQGRRGYTF. The CDR3 DNA reads as TGTGCCAGCAGTGACTGGCAGGGGCGGCGTGGCTACACCTTC.

The chain carries TRBV5-4 and TRBJ2-1; D is ambiguous. V dropped 0 bases and J dropped 9 bases, with 13 bases sitting between them. Germline values: CDR1 SGHNT, CDR2 YYREEE (reference sequence). CDR3 length: 14 residues. Here the CDR3 DNA reads TGTGCCAGCAGCTTGGGTATAGCATCCCTTGAGCAGTTCTTC. Translation: CASSLGIASLEQFF.

As to this clone: Mismatch with germline at one junction end may stem from a read error. The chain uses TRBV5-1 and TRBJ2-5; D is ambiguous. Looked up from germline, CDR1 is SGHRS and CDR2 is YFSETQ. The CDR3 covers 14 residues. The CDR3: CVSSLVNSEETQYF. The CDR3 DNA sequence: TGCGTCAGCAGCTTGGTCAACAGCGAAGAGACCCAGTACTTC. Filled out from reference TRBV5-1 and TRBJ2-5, the complete variable domain reads KAGVTQTPRYLIKTRGQQVTLSCSPISGHRSVSWYQQTPGQGLQFLFEYFSETQRNKGNFPGRFSGRQFSNSRSEMNVSTLELGDSALYLCVSSLVNSEETQYFGPGTRLLVL.

The rearrangement links TRBV11-2 to TRBJ2-3, with 7 positions matching TRBD1. The ends lost 2 bases at V and 7 bases at J; junction bases unmatched: 3. The CDR3 runs to 13 residues. CDR1 and CDR2 from the germline V gene are SGHAT and FQNNGV. CDR3 loop: CASSLRDSYTQYF. DNA of the CDR3: TGTGCCAGCAGCTTAAGGGACAGCTATACGCAGTATTTT.

V gene TRBV7-2 combines with J gene TRBJ2-2, with TRBD2 matching over 8 bases. The CDR3 is 15 residues long. V shed 7 bases, J shed 5 bases, and the junction held 9 bases outside the gene matches. The germline CDR1 and CDR2 sequences are SGHTA and FQGNSA. CDR3 protein: CASNLLAGVTGELFF. The CDR3 bases are TGTGCCAGCAACCTGCTAGCGGGTGTTACCGGGGAGCTGTTTTTT.

The V call is TRBV25-1, the J call TRBJ1-2, with D possibly being TRBD1 (6 bases). V was trimmed by 6 bases and J by 4 bases, leaving 21 bases between them. Germline-derived CDR1 and CDR2 are MGHDK and SYGVNS. The CDR3 consists of 16 residues. The CDR3 DNA is TGTGCCAGCAGCAACAACCAGGGGAGGTTTGCCTATGGCTACACCTTC. Translating gives CASSNNQGRFAYGYTF.

The J gene is TRBJ1-3, the V gene TRBV19; D call uncertain. CDR1 and CDR2 from the germline V gene are LNHDA and SQIVND (reference sequence). Trimming took 7 bases from V and 0 from J, leaving 13 bases between them. The CDR3 length is 15 residues. Written as DNA, the CDR3 is TGTGCCAGTACCCTCGGGCGGGACTCTGGAAACACCATATATTTT. This encodes CASTLGRDSGNTIYF.

The chain carries TRBV10-3 and TRBJ2-1; no clear D. The germline CDR1 and CDR2 sequences are ENHRY and SYGVKD. V lost 2 bases and J 0 bases, leaving 8 bases between the germline ends. The CDR3 has 15 residues. The CDR3 DNA reads as TGTGCCATCAGTGAGGGTCCGAGCTCCTACAATGAGCAGTTCTTC. Translated, it gives CAISEGPSSYNEQFF.